This TCR beta chain is from a study of cytomegalovirus exposure and HLA in healthy donors. Points from the study as a whole: Later analysis indicated greater clonal expansion among HLA-associated TCR beta chains than among equally common other chains. Some public TCRs appeared in many individuals, while most sequences were rare. An apparent linkage of common viral pathogens to several of the most significant clusters emerged in a later analysis.

Note on this clone: Its cognate antigen is unknown.

The ends lost 0 bases at V and 7 bases at J; junction bases unmatched: 2. The germline V gene encodes CDR1 MRHNA and CDR2 SNTAGT. CDR3 length equals 15 residues. 13 Jbeta primers and 60 Vbeta primers were used for the PCR. TCRdb keeps only in-frame clones here, not all; method: immunoSEQ multiplex PCR. The data include more than 40,000 clones; the top ten clones carry around 26%. Sequenced input: PBMCs. The rearrangement joins TRBV6-4 to TRBJ2-2, with TRBD2 identical over 10 bases. The receptor was derived from a man aged 35-49 years in good health and CMV-seropositive. CDR3 in amino acids: CASSDSTSGYGELFF. In DNA, the CDR3 is TGTGCCAGCAGTGACTCGACTAGCGGGTACGGGGAGCTGTTTTTT.